The 28 T cell receptor beta chains below were found in one sample sequenced in a study of shared clonotypes between healthy human individuals. The assay was immunoSEQ multiplex PCR, and TCRdb's table has in-frame clones only and misses some. The sample includes roughly 2.1 million clones, around 93% of them seen just once. Naive CD8 populations comprised CD45RO-negative cells positively selected for CCR7, excluding terminally differentiated effector memory CD45RA+ cells. The source material was naive CD8+ T cells from PBMCs. The receptors were gathered from a man younger than 30 in good health. Some clones in this sample may be carry-over from other donors' samples.

The rearrangement joins TRBV15 to TRBJ2-5; unclear D gene. Germline CDR1 LNHNV, CDR2 YYDKDF (reference sequence). Trimming removed 0 bases at V and 0 bases at J, with 14 bases between. The CDR3 spans 17 residues. The CDR3 reads CATSRDYSSAYQETQYF. The CDR3 nucleotides read TGTGCCACCAGCAGAGACTACTCCTCGGCATACCAAGAGACCCAGTACTTC.

In this sample, this clone turned up once. J is TRBJ2-7 and V is TRBV4-1; D is unclear. The CDR3 loop spans 18 amino acids. Germline values: CDR1 MGHRA, CDR2 YSYEKL. V was trimmed by 0 bases and J by 0 bases, leaving 18 bases between them. Here the CDR3 reads CASSQEGMGLGPSYEQYF. CDR3 DNA: TGCGCCAGCAGCCAAGAAGGTATGGGGTTGGGTCCCTCCTACGAGCAGTACTTC.

The J gene is TRBJ2-7, the V gene TRBV4-1; the D gene is possibly TRBD2 (5 bases). From germline, CDR1 is MGHRA and CDR2 YSYEKL. This CDR3 comprises 16 residues. The V and J ends lost 1 base and 0 bases respectively, with 13 bases between them. The CDR3 region is CASSQVATGTSYEQYF. In DNA, the CDR3 is TGCGCCAGCAGCCAAGTCGCGACGGGAACCTCCTACGAGCAGTACTTC.

The chain recombines TRBV29-1 with TRBJ1-2; 10 bases fit TRBD1. V shed 7 bases, J shed 6 bases, and the junction held 8 bases outside the gene matches. The CDR3 totals 13 residues. The germline gives CDR1 SQVTM, CDR2 ANQGSEA. In nucleotides, the CDR3 is TGCAGCGCGGCGGGACAGGGGTCCGATGGCTACACCTTC. Translated, it gives CSAAGQGSDGYTF.

This clone was counted once. The genes are TRBV10-1 and TRBJ2-1; 9 bases are a match to TRBD2. CDR1 and CDR2 from the germline V gene are WNHNN and SYGVQD (reference sequence). The CDR3 extends over 15 amino acids. Trimming removed 6 bases from V and 8 bases from J; junction bases left unmatched: 11. CDR3 DNA: TGCGCCAGCAGCCGGGGGGCGGGAGGGTCCCATGAGCAGTTCTTC. Translating gives CASSRGAGGSHEQFF.

On this clone: The sample carries other DNA sequences with the same CDR3. The J gene is TRBJ2-7, the V gene TRBV4-1, with TRBD1 matching 7 bases. The CDR3 runs to 14 residues. Germline CDR1 reads MGHRA; CDR2 reads YSYEKL. Trimming removed 2 bases from V and 2 bases from J; junction bases left unmatched: 3. CDR3 bases: TGCGCCAGCAGCCAAAGGGACAGTACCTACGAGCAGTACTTC. Encoded protein: CASSQRDSTYEQYF.

The chain combines TRBV27 with TRBJ2-2; the D call may be TRBD1 or TRBD2 (5 bases each). V was shortened by 6 bases and J by 6 bases, with 8 bases between the two germline ends. Germline values: CDR1 MNHEY, CDR2 SMNVEV (reference sequence). The CDR3 covers 12 residues. The CDR3 region has the DNA TGTGCCAGCAGGGGGGACCCCGGGGAGCTGTTTTTT. It encodes CASRGDPGELFF.

The chain has TRBV10-2 and TRBJ1-2; 11 positions match TRBD1. In germline, CDR1 is WSHSY, CDR2 SAAADI. CDR3 length: 15 amino acids. J lost 5 bases, V lost 3 bases, and 5 bases had no gene match. This CDR3 is CASSDRDRGMYGYTF. DNA of the CDR3: TGCGCCAGCAGTGACAGGGACAGGGGGATGTATGGCTACACCTTC.

Note on this clone: The same CDR3 is also encoded by other DNA sequences in this sample. This chain joins TRBV7-9 and TRBJ2-5; D is possibly TRBD1 or TRBD2 (6 bases each). Trimming shortened V by 1 base and J by 1 base, and 10 bases separated the two germline ends. CDR3 size: 15 residues. From germline, CDR1 is SEHNR and CDR2 FQNEAQ (reference sequence). The CDR3 DNA reads TGTGCCAGCAGCTTAGTCTGGGGGGCCCAAGAGACCCAGTACTTC. It encodes CASSLVWGAQETQYF.

This chain links TRBV7-7 with TRBJ2-5; tentatively, D is TRBD2 (5 bases). The CDR3 has 14 residues. V was pared by 5 bases and J by 3 bases, with 13 bases between. The germline V gene has CDR1 SSHAT and CDR2 FNYEAQ (reference sequence). The CDR3 protein is CASSPRPGEETQYF. CDR3 nucleotide sequence: TGTGCCAGCAGCCCCCGGCCCGGGGAAGAGACCCAGTACTTC.

The chain recombines TRBV5-6 with TRBJ1-2, with 8 bases fitting TRBD1. V lost 4 bases to trimming and J lost 8 bases; unmatched junction nucleotides: 10. Germline V gene lookup returns CDR1 SGHDT and CDR2 YYEEEE. The CDR3 is made up of 14 amino acids. CDR3 DNA: TGTGCCAGCAGCGAGGACAGGGTGCTTCGCGGCTACACCTTC. It specifies CASSEDRVLRGYTF.

CDR3 sequence (DNA): TGTGCCAGCAGCTTATGGCGTAATGAGCAGTTCTTC. Protein sequence: CASSLWRNEQFF. The genes are TRBV7-9 and TRBJ2-1; D call uncertain. The CDR3 covers 12 residues. Germline V lookup: CDR1 SEHNR, CDR2 FQNEAQ (reference sequence). V was pared by 2 bases and J by 7 bases, with 6 bases between.

The V and J genes are TRBV7-9 and TRBJ2-1; TRBD2 aligns across 10 bases. V lost 5 bases and J lost 9; bases outside the gene matches: 10. This CDR3 has 15 amino acids. Germline V gene lookup returns CDR1 SEHNR and CDR2 FQNEAQ (reference sequence). The CDR3 spells CASSGWASGSVEQFF. The DNA of the CDR3 is TGTGCCAGCAGCGGTTGGGCTAGCGGGAGCGTTGAGCAGTTCTTC. Filled out from reference TRBV7-9 and TRBJ2-1, the complete variable domain reads DTGVSQNPRHKITKRGQNVTFRCDPISEHNRLYWYRQTLGQGPEFLTYFQNEAQLEKSRLLSDRFSAERPKGSFSTLEIQRTEQGDSAMYLCASSGWASGSVEQFFGPGTRLTVL.

This chain uses TRBV7-9 with TRBJ2-7; 13 bases align to TRBD2. CDR3 size: 15 residues. Germline lookup yields CDR1 SEHNR and CDR2 FQNEAQ (reference sequence). The trim removed 5 bases at V and 7 bases at J, leaving 8 bases unmatched. As DNA, the CDR3 is TGTGCCAGCAGCGGATCGGGACTAGCGGGAAGGGAGCAGTACTTC. Translation gives CASSGSGLAGREQYF.

The rearrangement joins TRBV10-3 to TRBJ2-2; TRBD1 matches 8 bases. The CDR3 totals 15 residues. V shed 3 bases, J shed 7 bases, and the junction held 7 bases outside the gene matches. CDR1 ENHRY and CDR2 SYGVKD come from the germline V gene. Here the CDR3 DNA reads TGTGCCATCAGTGACCGGGACAGGCGTCACGGGGAGCTGTTTTTT. It translates to CAISDRDRRHGELFF.

This chain connects TRBV5-1 to TRBJ1-4; tentative D call: TRBD1 (5 bases). CDR1 and CDR2 (germline): SGHRS, YFSETQ. Trimming shortened V by 5 bases and J by 5 bases, and 13 bases separated the two germline ends. The CDR3 sequence is 14 residues long. CDR3 nucleotide sequence: TGCGCCAGCAGATACCAAAAGGGGAATGAAAAACTGTTTTTT. Translated: CASRYQKGNEKLFF. The full variable domain, with the rest looked up from reference TRBV5-1 and TRBJ1-4, is KAGVTQTPRYLIKTRGQQVTLSCSPISGHRSVSWYQQTPGQGLQFLFEYFSETQRNKGNFPGRFSGRQFSNSRSEMNVSTLELGDSALYLCASRYQKGNEKLFFGSGTQLSVL.

In its sample, this clone was seen once. J is TRBJ1-2 and V is TRBV27; D remains unclear. Trimming removed 8 bases at V and 8 bases at J, with 21 bases between. Germline V gives CDR1 MNHEY, CDR2 SMNVEV (reference sequence). This CDR3 contains 14 residues. DNA of the CDR3: TGTGCCAGCGGCGACTTCTCAGGATCCGCCGGCTACACCTTC. Its translation: CASGDFSGSAGYTF.

This chain joins TRBV6-1 and TRBJ1-4; 8 positions agree with TRBD1. The J segment lost 14 bases and the V segment lost 3 bases, leaving 11 bases of the junction unmatched. The CDR3 length is 14 residues. Germline V CDR1 and CDR2: MNHNS, SASEGT. The CDR3 DNA sequence: TGTGCCAGCAGTGAGACGACAGGGGCCCGTATCCTGTTTTTT. Amino acid sequence: CASSETTGARILFF.

This chain links TRBV9 with TRBJ1-5; maybe TRBD1 (5 bases). Germline V CDR1 and CDR2: SGDLS, YYNGEE. This CDR3 region has 15 residues. The germline V and J ends were trimmed by 1 base and 6 bases, with 14 bases remaining between them. The CDR3, as DNA: TGTGCCAGCAGCGTAAATGGGGCGCTAGGTCAGCCCCAGCATTTT. Translated, it gives CASSVNGALGQPQHF.

The CDR3 reads CASSPAGFGNTEAFF. The CDR3 DNA sequence: TGTGCCAGCAGCCCGGCGGGGTTCGGGAACACTGAAGCTTTCTTT. The chain links TRBV7-9 to TRBJ1-1; D not resolved. Trimming removed 5 bases from V and 1 base from J, with 14 bases in between. The CDR3 consists of 15 residues. Germline lookup yields CDR1 SEHNR and CDR2 FQNEAQ (reference sequence).

The chain carries TRBV5-8 and TRBJ2-4; 11 bases are a match to TRBD2. Trimming cost V 4 bases and J 0 bases; bases outside gene matches: 9. The CDR3 totals 18 residues. Germline assignment: CDR1 SGHTS and CDR2 YDEGEE. CDR3 sequence reads: CASSRPGLAALAKNIQYF. CDR3 DNA: TGTGCCAGCAGCCGGCCGGGACTAGCGGCTCTAGCCAAAAACATTCAGTACTTC.

The J gene is TRBJ1-5, the V gene TRBV7-6, with D unresolved. This CDR3 has 14 residues. Deletions cut 1 base from V and 1 base from J, with 5 bases between. Germline lookup yields CDR1 SGHVS and CDR2 FNYEAQ. The CDR3 DNA is TGTGCCAGCAGCTTAGGAAGGAGCAATCAGCCCCAGCATTTT. Its translation: CASSLGRSNQPQHF. The full variable domain, completed using reference TRBV7-6 and TRBJ1-5, is GAGVSQSPRYKVTKRGQDVALRCDPISGHVSLYWYRQALGQGPEFLTYFNYEAQQDKSGLPNDRFSAERPEGSISTLTIQRTEQRDSAMYRCASSLGRSNQPQHFGDGTRLSIL.

The J gene is TRBJ2-5, the V gene TRBV7-3; D is tentatively TRBD1 or TRBD2 (6 bases each). The CDR3 has 14 residues. Per germline, CDR1 SGHTA and CDR2 FQGTGA. Between the trimmed V and J ends, which lost 5 bases and 0 bases, there was a span of 10 bases. The CDR3 bases are TGTGCCAGCAGCCGAAGGGGGGACCAAGAGACCCAGTACTTC. Its protein product is CASSRRGDQETQYF.

The chain uses TRBV4-1 and TRBJ1-2; D is undetermined. CDR1 MGHRA and CDR2 YSYEKL come from the germline V gene. The CDR3 extends over 16 amino acids. The V end was cut by 1 base, the J end by 1 base, with 13 bases between. CDR3 amino acids: CASSQVSMGFNYGYTF. In DNA form, the CDR3 reads TGCGCCAGCAGCCAAGTATCCATGGGTTTTAACTATGGCTACACCTTC.

This clone appeared once. The V gene is TRBV28, the J gene TRBJ2-5; 11 nucleotides align to TRBD2. After removal of 7 bases from V and 4 bases from J, the junction contained 2 bases not matched to a gene. This CDR3 contains 13 residues. Germline assignment: CDR1 MDHEN and CDR2 SYDVKM. Here the CDR3 DNA reads TGTGCCAGCATACTAGCGGGAGCAGAGACCCAGTACTTC. This gives the protein CASILAGAETQYF.

V gene TRBV27 combines with J gene TRBJ2-1; D is tentatively TRBD1 or TRBD2 (5 bases each). The CDR3 has 15 amino acids. Trimming took off 1 base at V and 7 bases at J, with 14 bases between the two ends. Germline CDR1 MNHEY, CDR2 SMNVEV (reference sequence). CDR3 sequence (DNA): TGTGCCAGCAGTTTATGGGACGGCCTGGGGAATGAGCAGTTCTTC. It specifies CASSLWDGLGNEQFF.

The gene calls are TRBV11-2 and TRBJ2-1, with D tentatively TRBD2 (6 bases). The germline CDR1 and CDR2 sequences are SGHAT and FQNNGV. V dropped 8 bases and J dropped 8 bases, with 16 bases sitting between them. This CDR3 spans 13 amino acids. CDR3 region: CASGTSLWYEQFF. CDR3 in DNA: TGTGCCAGCGGCACTAGCCTCTGGTATGAGCAGTTCTTC.

The genes are TRBV29-1 and TRBJ2-5; TRBD1 aligns across 7 bases. The J call may be incorrect, as the DNA end agrees better with TRBJ2-7. Germline CDR1 and CDR2: SQVTM and ANQGSEA. There are 11 residues in the CDR3. Written as DNA, the CDR3 is TGCAGCGTAAGGGACAGCTACGAGCAGTACTTC. It specifies CSVRDSYEQYF.